Below, 22 T cell receptor beta chains from the same sample are listed, as sequenced in a study of blood T cell repertoires in COVID-19. Using immunoSEQ multiplex PCR, the repertoire was profiled, and TCRdb retains in-frame clones only, with some absent. The data contain 120,000 to 150,000 clones, more than 75% of them seen just once; the ten biggest clones take up approximately 2.5%. The sample taken for sequencing was peripheral blood. The receptors here all came from a human donor with acute or convalescent COVID-19. The donor label of this sample is uncertain.

The V gene is TRBV19, the J gene TRBJ1-4; D may be TRBD1 (5 bases). Germline loops: CDR1 LNHDA, CDR2 SQIVND (reference sequence). The CDR3 is made up of 16 amino acids. Trimming took 5 bases from V and 4 from J, leaving 17 bases between them. The CDR3 sequence: CASSPSGRAFNEKLFF. DNA for the CDR3: TGTGCCAGTAGTCCCTCGGGCAGGGCGTTTAATGAAAAACTGTTTTTT.

The chain joins TRBV5-6 to TRBJ2-7; D is unresolved. Germline CDR1 is SGHDT and CDR2 is YYEEEE. Trimming left V 1 base short and J 3 bases short, with 2 bases between. The CDR3 has 11 residues. The CDR3 loop is CASSLYYEQYF. DNA of the CDR3: TGTGCCAGCAGCTTGTACTACGAGCAGTACTTC.

The chain combines TRBV2 with TRBJ1-5, with D possibly matching TRBD1 (5 bases). V lost 6 bases, J lost 4 bases, and 13 bases lay in between. This CDR3 spans 14 amino acids. Germline V gene sequence: CDR1 SNHLY, CDR2 FYNNEI. The CDR3 region has the DNA TGTGCCAGCAGCGTAACCCAGGGTAATCAGCCCCAGCATTTT. Translated: CASSVTQGNQPQHF.

The chain links TRBV7-8 to TRBJ2-1; TRBD2 aligns across 9 bases. V shed 5 bases, J shed 15 bases, and the junction held 11 bases outside the gene matches. The CDR3 length is 13 residues. Looked up from germline, CDR1 is SGHVS and CDR2 is FQNEAQ. CDR3 nucleotides: TGTGCCAGCAGCCTATACTCGGCGGGGGGGTTGTTCTTC. This encodes CASSLYSAGGLFF. Full variable domain (outside the CDR3, taken from reference TRBV7-8 and TRBJ2-1): GAGVSQSPRYKVAKRGQDVALRCDPISGHVSLFWYQQALGQGPEFLTYFQNEAQLDKSGLPSDRFFAERPEGSVSTLKIQRTQQEDSAVYLCASSLYSAGGLFFGPGTRLTVL.

This rearrangement joins TRBV5-8 to TRBJ1-2, with D possibly TRBD1 on 5 matching bases. Per germline, CDR1 SGHTS and CDR2 YDEGEE. The CDR3 loop spans 13 amino acids. V gave up 2 bases and J gave up 8 bases, with 13 bases separating them. The CDR3 spells CASSFGRGYGYTF. In nucleotides, the CDR3 is TGTGCCAGCAGCTTTGGACGGGGGTACGGCTACACCTTC.

V is TRBV27 and J is TRBJ2-7; perhaps TRBD1 as D (5 bases). Germline V gives CDR1 MNHEY, CDR2 SMNVEV (reference sequence). Between the trimmed V and J ends, which lost 5 bases and 0 bases, there was a span of 14 bases. The CDR3 contains 15 residues. The CDR3 bases are TGTGCCAGCAGTCCACAGGCGGTGGGCTCCTACGAGCAGTACTTC. Translated: CASSPQAVGSYEQYF.

The chain links TRBV11-2 to TRBJ2-7; 7 bases fit TRBD1. Germline V gene data show CDR1 as SGHAT and CDR2 as FQNNGV. The CDR3 totals 15 residues. Trimming at V came to 1 base and at J to 2 bases, leaving 5 bases not matched to a gene. CDR3 residues: CASSLARDSAYEQYV. The CDR3 DNA reads as TGTGCCAGCAGCTTAGCACGGGACAGTGCCTACGAGCAGTACGTC.

The chain employs TRBV28 and TRBJ1-2; TRBD1 agrees at 9 bases. V lost 4 bases to trimming and J lost 14 bases; unmatched junction nucleotides: 8. The CDR3 runs 12 residues. Germline V lookup: CDR1 MDHEN, CDR2 SYDVKM. The CDR3 DNA follows: TGTGCCAGCAGTTGGCAAGGACAGGGGATTACCTTC. The encoded protein is CASSWQGQGITF.

The chain carries TRBV2 and TRBJ1-1; 8 nucleotides agree with TRBD1. The CDR3 has 15 amino acids. The germline V gene has CDR1 SNHLY and CDR2 FYNNEI. V lost 0 bases and J lost 4; bases outside the gene matches: 4. Here the CDR3 DNA reads TGTGCCAGCAGTGAAGCGCAGGGGGCAGTCACTGAAGCTTTCTTT. It codes for CASSEAQGAVTEAFF.

V gene TRBV19 combines with J gene TRBJ1-4, with D possibly matching TRBD1 (6 bases). Deletions cut 4 bases from V and 4 bases from J, with 10 bases between. CDR1 is LNHDA and CDR2 is SQIVND in the germline V gene (reference sequence). This CDR3 region has 14 residues. As DNA, the CDR3 is TGTGCCAGTAGTACGGACAGCCTTAATGAAAAACTGTTTTTT. Amino acid sequence: CASSTDSLNEKLFF. Supplemented by reference TRBV19 and TRBJ1-4, the full variable domain reads DGGITQSPKYLFRKEGQNVTLSCEQNLNHDAMYWYRQDPGQGLRLIYYSQIVNDFQKGDIAEGYSVSREKKESFPLTVTSAQKNPTAFYLCASSTDSLNEKLFFGSGTQLSVL.

This clone was seen a handful of times. The genes are TRBV5-5 and TRBJ1-3; D gene ambiguous. CDR3 length: 15 residues. Germline loops: CDR1 SGHKS, CDR2 YYEKEE (reference sequence). V lost 3 bases, J lost 2 bases, and 12 bases lay in between. The CDR3 coding sequence is TGTGCCAGCAGCTCGCCTGGGAGTCCTGGAAACACCATATATTTT. Its protein product is CASSSPGSPGNTIYF.

V and J are TRBV7-3 and TRBJ2-2; 7 positions match TRBD1. Trimming at V came to 6 bases and at J to 4 bases, leaving 8 bases not matched to a gene. The CDR3 has 15 amino acids. In germline, CDR1 is SGHTA, CDR2 FQGTGA. Here the CDR3 reads CASSRDSRATGELFF. The CDR3 region has the DNA TGTGCCAGCAGTCGGGACAGTCGAGCCACCGGGGAGCTGTTTTTT.

The chain has TRBV27 and TRBJ2-1, with 8 positions matching TRBD2. Trimming at V came to 6 bases and at J to 5 bases, leaving 6 bases not matched to a gene. Germline assignment: CDR1 MNHEY and CDR2 SMNVEV (reference sequence). The CDR3 runs 14 residues. The CDR3 sequence: CASSRKREHNEQFF. DNA for the CDR3: TGTGCCAGCAGCCGCAAGCGGGAGCACAATGAGCAGTTCTTC.

This chain connects TRBV30 to TRBJ1-6; D ambiguous. Germline lookup yields CDR1 GTSNPN and CDR2 SVGIG (reference sequence). The V gene lost 0 bases and the J gene lost 4 bases, with 4 bases spanning the gap. The CDR3 sequence is 13 residues long. The CDR3 DNA reads TGTGCCTGGAGTGTCCCGTATAATTCACCCCTCCACTTT. Translation gives CAWSVPYNSPLHF.

This sequence joins TRBV3-1 (or the pseudogene TRBV3-2) and TRBJ2-7; D remains ambiguous. Germline loops: CDR1 LGHDT, CDR2 YNNKEL (reference sequence). The CDR3 consists of 14 residues. V was trimmed by 2 bases and J by 2 bases, leaving 10 bases between them. The CDR3 coding sequence is TGTGCCAGCAGCCAACTGGTTAGCACCTACGAGCAGTACTTC. Translating gives CASSQLVSTYEQYF.

This clone came up once. The chain carries TRBV9 and TRBJ2-1; 7 bases match TRBD1. The ends lost 0 bases at V and 7 bases at J; junction bases unmatched: 10. The V gene's germline CDR1 is SGDLS and CDR2 YYNGEE. The CDR3 is 16 residues long. The CDR3 bases are TGTGCCAGCAGCGTAGTGGGGGACAGAGGTTGGAATGAGCAGTTCTTC. Amino acids: CASSVVGDRGWNEQFF.

CDR3 bases: TGTGCCACCAGTGACCGGAACAGGGCGGGCGGCTACACCTTC. Its translation: CATSDRNRAGGYTF. This chain links TRBV24-1 with TRBJ1-2, with a tentative D call TRBD1 (6 bases). Trimming left V 4 bases short and J 8 bases short, with 16 bases between. The CDR3 covers 14 residues. Germline V gene lookup returns CDR1 KGHDR and CDR2 SFDVKD.

The DNA for the CDR3 is TGTGCCAGCAGCCCCCTCTTGAGCGGGAGCTCCTACAATGAGCAGTTCTTC. Translation gives CASSPLLSGSSYNEQFF. The chain uses TRBV7-9 and TRBJ2-1; TRBD2 aligns across 8 bases. CDR1 is SEHNR, CDR2 FQNEAQ, per germline (reference sequence). The CDR3 length is 17 residues. V dropped 5 bases and J dropped 0; count of bases not matched to a gene: 9.

V and J are TRBV6-6 and TRBJ1-1; 8 nucleotides line up with TRBD1. The CDR3 consists of 16 residues. CDR1 is MNHNY, CDR2 SVGAGI, per germline (reference sequence). V lost 5 bases to trimming and J lost 0 bases; unmatched junction nucleotides: 8. Written as DNA, the CDR3 is TGTGCCAGCAGTCACCAAAGGACAGGGCTGAACACTGAAGCTTTCTTT. The encoded protein is CASSHQRTGLNTEAFF.

This chain connects TRBV7-6 to TRBJ2-2, with D unclear. This CDR3 comprises 12 residues. V shed 5 bases and J shed 6 bases, with 7 bases lying between them. Germline V CDR1 and CDR2: SGHVS, FNYEAQ. The CDR3 nucleotides are TGTGCCAGCAGCGCGACTGCCGGGGAGCTGTTTTTT. Its translation: CASSATAGELFF.

V usage is TRBV7-2 and J usage is TRBJ2-3, with D perhaps TRBD1 (6 bases). Germline-derived CDR1 and CDR2 are SGHTA and FQGNSA. The CDR3 is 13 amino acids. Trimming took 4 bases from V and 5 from J, leaving 10 bases between them. The CDR3 bases are TGTGCCAGCAGCTCCAACAGGGAAGATACGCAGTATTTT. Its translation is CASSSNREDTQYF.

V and J are TRBV3-1 (or the pseudogene TRBV3-2) and TRBJ1-2; TRBD1 is a possible D gene (6 bases). Germline V CDR1 and CDR2: LGHDT, YNNKEL (reference sequence). Deletions cut 3 bases from V and 6 bases from J, with 11 bases between. The CDR3 length is 13 residues. CDR3 bases: TGTGCCAGCAGCCATCGACAGGAGGATGGCTACACCTTC. The encoded protein is CASSHRQEDGYTF.